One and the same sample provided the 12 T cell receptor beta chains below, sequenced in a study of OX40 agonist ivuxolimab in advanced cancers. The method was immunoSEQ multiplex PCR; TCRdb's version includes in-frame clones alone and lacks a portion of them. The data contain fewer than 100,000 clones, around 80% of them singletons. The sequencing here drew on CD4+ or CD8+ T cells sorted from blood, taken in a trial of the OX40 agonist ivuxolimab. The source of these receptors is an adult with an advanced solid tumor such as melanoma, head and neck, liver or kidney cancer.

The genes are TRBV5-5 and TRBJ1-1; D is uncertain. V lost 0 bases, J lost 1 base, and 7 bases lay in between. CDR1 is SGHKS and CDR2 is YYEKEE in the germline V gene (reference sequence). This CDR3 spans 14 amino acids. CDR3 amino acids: CASSLVPTNTEAFF. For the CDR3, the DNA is TGTGCCAGCAGCTTGGTCCCCACGAACACTGAAGCTTTCTTT.

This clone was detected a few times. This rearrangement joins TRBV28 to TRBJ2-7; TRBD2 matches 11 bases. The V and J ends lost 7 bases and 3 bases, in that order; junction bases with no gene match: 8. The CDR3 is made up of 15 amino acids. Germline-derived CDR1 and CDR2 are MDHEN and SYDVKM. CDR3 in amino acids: CASNSPSGGIYEQYV. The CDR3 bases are TGTGCCAGCAACTCTCCTAGCGGGGGGATCTACGAGCAGTACGTC.

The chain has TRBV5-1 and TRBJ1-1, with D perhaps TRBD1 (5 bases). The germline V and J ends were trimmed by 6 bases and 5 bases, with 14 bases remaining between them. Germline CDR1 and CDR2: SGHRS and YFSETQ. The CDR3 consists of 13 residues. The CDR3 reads CASNQGGRTEAFF. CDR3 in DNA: TGCGCCAGCAACCAGGGAGGGAGGACTGAAGCTTTCTTT.

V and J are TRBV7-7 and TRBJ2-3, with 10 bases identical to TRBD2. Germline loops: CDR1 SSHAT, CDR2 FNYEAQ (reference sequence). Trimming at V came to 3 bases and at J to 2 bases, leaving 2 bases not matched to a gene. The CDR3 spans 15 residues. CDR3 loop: CASSFGLAVTDTQYF. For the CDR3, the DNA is TGTGCCAGCAGCTTCGGACTAGCGGTCACAGATACGCAGTATTTT.

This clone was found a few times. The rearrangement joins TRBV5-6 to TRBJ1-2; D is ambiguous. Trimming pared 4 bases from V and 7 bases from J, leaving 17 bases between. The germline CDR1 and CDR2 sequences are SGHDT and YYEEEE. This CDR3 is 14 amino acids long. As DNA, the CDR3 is TGTGCCAGCAGCGACTGGACGGGTTACGGTGGCTACACCTTC. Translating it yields CASSDWTGYGGYTF.

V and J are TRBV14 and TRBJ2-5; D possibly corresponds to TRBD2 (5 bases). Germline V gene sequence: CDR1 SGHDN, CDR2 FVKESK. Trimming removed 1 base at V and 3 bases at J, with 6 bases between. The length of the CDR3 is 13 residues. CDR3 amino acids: CASSQGLKETQYF. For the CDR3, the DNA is TGTGCCAGCAGCCAAGGACTAAAAGAGACCCAGTACTTC.

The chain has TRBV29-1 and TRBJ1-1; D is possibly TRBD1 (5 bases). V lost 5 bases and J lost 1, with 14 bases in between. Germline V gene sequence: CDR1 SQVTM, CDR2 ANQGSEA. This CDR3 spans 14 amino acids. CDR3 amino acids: CSVQARQGNTEAFF. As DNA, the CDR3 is TGCAGCGTTCAAGCAAGGCAGGGGAACACTGAAGCTTTCTTT.

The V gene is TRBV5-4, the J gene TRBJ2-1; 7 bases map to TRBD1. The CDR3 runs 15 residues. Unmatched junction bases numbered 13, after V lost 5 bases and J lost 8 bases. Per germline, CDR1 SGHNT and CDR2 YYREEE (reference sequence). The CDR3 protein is CASSTPGYRGHEQFF. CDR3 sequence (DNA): TGTGCCAGCAGTACCCCGGGTTACAGGGGACATGAGCAGTTCTTC.

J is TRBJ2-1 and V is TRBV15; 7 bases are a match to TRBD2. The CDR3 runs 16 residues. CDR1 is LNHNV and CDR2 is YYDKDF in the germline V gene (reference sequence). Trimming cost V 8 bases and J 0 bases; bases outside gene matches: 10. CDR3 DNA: TGTGCCACCGAGGACTTCGGGACTACCTCCTACAATGAGCAGTTCTTC. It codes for CATEDFGTTSYNEQFF.

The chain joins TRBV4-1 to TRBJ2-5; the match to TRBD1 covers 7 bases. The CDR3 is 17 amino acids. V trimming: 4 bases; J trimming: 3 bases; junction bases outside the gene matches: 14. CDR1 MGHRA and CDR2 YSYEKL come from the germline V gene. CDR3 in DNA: TGCGCCAGCAGCCCACTATACCTCAGGGGGTTGGAAGAGACCCAGTACTTC. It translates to CASSPLYLRGLEETQYF.

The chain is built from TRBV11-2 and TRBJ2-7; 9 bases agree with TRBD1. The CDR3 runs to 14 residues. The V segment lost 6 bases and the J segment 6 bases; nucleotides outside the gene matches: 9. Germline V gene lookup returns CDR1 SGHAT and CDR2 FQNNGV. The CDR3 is CASSTPDRGSEQYV. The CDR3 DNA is TGTGCCAGCAGTACCCCGGACAGGGGAAGCGAGCAGTACGTC.

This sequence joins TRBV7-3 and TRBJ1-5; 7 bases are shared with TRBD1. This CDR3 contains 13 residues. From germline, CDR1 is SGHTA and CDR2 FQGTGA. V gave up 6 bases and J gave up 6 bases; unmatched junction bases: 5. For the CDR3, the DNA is TGTGCCAGCAGTACCGCAGGGGGTCAGCCCCAGCATTTT. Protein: CASSTAGGQPQHF.